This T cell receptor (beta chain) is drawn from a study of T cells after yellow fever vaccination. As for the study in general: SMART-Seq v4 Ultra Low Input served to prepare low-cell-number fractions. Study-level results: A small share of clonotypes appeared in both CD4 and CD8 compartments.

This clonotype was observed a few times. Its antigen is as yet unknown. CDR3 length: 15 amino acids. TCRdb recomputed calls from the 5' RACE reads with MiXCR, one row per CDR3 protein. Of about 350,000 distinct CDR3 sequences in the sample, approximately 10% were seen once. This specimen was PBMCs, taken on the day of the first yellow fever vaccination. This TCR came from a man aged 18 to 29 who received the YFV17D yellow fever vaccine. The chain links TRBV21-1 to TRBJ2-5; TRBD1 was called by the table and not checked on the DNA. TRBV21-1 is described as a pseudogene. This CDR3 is CASSKDGTGGETQYF. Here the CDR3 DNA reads TGTGCCAGCAGCAAAGACGGAACAGGTGGAGAGACCCAGTACTTC.